Below are 14 T cell receptor beta chains sequenced from a single sample in a study of T cells in Graves' hyperthyroidism and ophthalmopathy. RNA transcripts provided the source from which TCR beta CDR3 regions were amplified. The HTBI primer set drove a first-round RT-PCR of the TCR CDR3. In TCRdb, the multiplex PCR reads were re-called with MiXCR into one record per CDR3 protein. The sample includes about 640,000 distinct CDR3 sequences, 20% to 25% of them seen just once. Sample: blood. Every receptor here comes from a man aged 25-45 years with Graves' ophthalmopathy.

The sample holds a few counts of this clonotype. The chain joins TRBV19 to TRBJ2-1; TRBD1 agrees at 10 bases. The germline V gene has CDR1 LNHDA and CDR2 SQIVND (reference sequence). Germline trimming cut 7 bases from V and 2 bases from J; bases unmatched to any gene: 5. This CDR3 comprises 15 residues. The CDR3 here is CASKRGQGTYNEQFF. CDR3 coding DNA: TGTGCCAGTAAGAGGGGACAGGGGACCTACAATGAGCAGTTCTTC. Full variable domain (missing parts from reference TRBV19 and TRBJ2-1): DGGITQSPKYLFRKEGQNVTLSCEQNLNHDAMYWYRQDPGQGLRLIYYSQIVNDFQKGDIAEGYSVSREKKESFPLTVTSAQKNPTAFYLCASKRGQGTYNEQFFGPGTRLTVL.

On this clonotype: This may stem from a read error, because a much larger clone lies one nucleotide away. This rearrangement joins TRBV11-2 to TRBJ2-7; D tentatively reads TRBD1 or TRBD2 (5 bases each). The CDR3 has 11 amino acids. Trimming removed 5 bases from V and 9 bases from J, with 11 bases in between. Per the germline V gene, CDR1 is SGHAT and CDR2 is FQNNGV. For the CDR3, the DNA is TGTGCCAGCAGCACTCGTGGGGGGCAGTACTTC. It specifies CASSTRGGQYF.

This rearrangement joins TRBV12-3 or TRBV12-4 to TRBJ1-4, with 9 bases that match TRBD1. V shed 6 bases and J 4 bases; nucleotides not matched to a gene: 6. CDR3 size: 15 residues. CDR3 loop: CASRNRQGGNEKLFF. CDR3 coding DNA: TGTGCCAGCAGAAATCGACAGGGGGGTAATGAAAAACTGTTTTTT.

There are many counts of this clonotype. This chain links TRBV2 with TRBJ1-1, with D hard to call. Germline CDR1 and CDR2: SNHLY and FYNNEI. V lost 5 bases to trimming and J lost 0 bases, with 7 bases between them. The CDR3 is made up of 13 amino acids. The CDR3 protein is CASSPTMNTEAFF. DNA for the CDR3: TGTGCCAGCAGTCCTACAATGAACACTGAAGCTTTCTTT.

This clonotype was recorded a few times. V and J are TRBV4-2 and TRBJ1-2; no clear D gene. V shed 0 bases and J shed 8 bases, with 13 bases lying between them. CDR1 LGHNA and CDR2 YNFKEQ come from the germline V gene. This CDR3 is built from 14 residues. The CDR3 loop is CASSQDHPGQGYTF. The CDR3 DNA reads as TGTGCCAGCAGCCAAGATCACCCCGGCCAAGGCTACACCTTC.

This clonotype was observed a few times. The chain has TRBV4-1 and TRBJ1-5; D is unclear. V lost 0 bases to trimming and J lost 4 bases, with 13 bases between them. Germline V gene lookup returns CDR1 MGHRA and CDR2 YSYEKL. CDR3 size: 16 residues. The CDR3 region has the DNA TGCGCCAGCAGCCAAGAAAGGATTTTGAATAATCAGCCCCAGCATTTT. Protein: CASSQERILNNQPQHF.

There are many counts of this clonotype. V gene TRBV6-1 combines with J gene TRBJ2-5; possibly TRBD2 for D (6 bases). This CDR3 has 13 residues. CDR1 is MNHNS, CDR2 SASEGT, per germline. Deletions cut 5 bases from V and 7 bases from J, with 14 bases between. In DNA form, the CDR3 reads TGTGCCAGCAGTATGCCGGGGGAAACGACCCAGTACTTC. This sequence encodes CASSMPGETTQYF.

In its sample, this clonotype was seen a few times. The chain couples TRBV20-1 to TRBJ2-1; D not certain. The length of the CDR3 is 13 residues. The V end was cut by 0 bases, the J end by 5 bases, with 8 bases between. CDR1 and CDR2 (germline): DFQATT, SNEGSKA (reference sequence). In DNA form, the CDR3 reads TGCAGTGCTAGAGATCGCCAGGACAATGAGCAGTTCTTC. Its protein is CSARDRQDNEQFF.

The genes are TRBV29-1 and TRBJ1-3, with 10 bases that match TRBD1. In germline, CDR1 is SQVTM, CDR2 ANQGSEA. The CDR3 runs to 13 residues. J gave up 4 bases and V 6 bases, and 3 bases lay outside the gene matches. CDR3 coding DNA: TGCAGCGTGACAGGGGGCAACGGAAACACCATATATTTT. Amino acids: CSVTGGNGNTIYF.

This sequence joins TRBV6-2 or TRBV6-3 and TRBJ2-7; no clear D gene. V gave up 4 bases and J gave up 1 base, with 11 bases separating them. Germline values: CDR1 MNHEY, CDR2 SVGEGT. This CDR3 has 14 amino acids. The CDR3 DNA reads TGTGCCAGCAGTTGGGTAAGGGCTTCCTACGAGCAGTACTTC. Amino acids: CASSWVRASYEQYF.

This clonotype was seen many times. The chain joins TRBV28 to TRBJ2-4, with TRBD2 identical over 8 bases. The V and J ends lost 3 bases and 2 bases, in that order; junction bases with no gene match: 0. This CDR3 comprises 14 residues. Germline-derived CDR1 and CDR2 are MDHEN and SYDVKM. This CDR3 reads CASSFSGTKNIQYF. The CDR3 bases are TGTGCCAGCAGTTTTAGCGGGACCAAAAACATTCAGTACTTC.

This chain uses TRBV20-1 with TRBJ2-5, with D tentatively TRBD2 (6 bases). This CDR3 contains 13 residues. V was pared by 5 bases and J by 6 bases, with 16 bases between. CDR1 DFQATT and CDR2 SNEGSKA come from the germline V gene (reference sequence). In DNA form, the CDR3 reads TGCAGTGCTCCTAGCGTGGGGTTGAAGACCCAGTACTTC. Translation: CSAPSVGLKTQYF.

The chain combines TRBV7-9 with TRBJ2-5; D uncertain. Germline CDR1 is SEHNR and CDR2 is FQNEAQ (reference sequence). Trimming stripped 1 base from V and 2 bases from J, with 8 bases between. This CDR3 comprises 14 residues. The DNA of the CDR3 is TGTGCCAGCAGCTTAGTTTCCCAGCAAGAGACCCAGTACTTC. Its protein product is CASSLVSQQETQYF.

This clonotype has a count of ten or more. V gene TRBV20-1 combines with J gene TRBJ1-2; 7 nucleotides match TRBD1. Looked up from germline, CDR1 is DFQATT and CDR2 is SNEGSKA (reference sequence). Trimming cost V 2 bases and J 8 bases; bases outside gene matches: 8. The CDR3 spans 13 residues. The CDR3 protein is CSARLRGLDGYTF. CDR3 nucleotide sequence: TGCAGTGCTAGATTGAGGGGGCTTGACGGCTACACCTTC.